The next 15 T cell receptor beta chains were all read from a single sample in a study of blood T cell repertoires in COVID-19. Some clones are missing from TCRdb's copy, which holds only in-frame ones; the method was immunoSEQ multiplex PCR. The sample gives 150,000 to 200,000 clones, approximately 85% of which show up once; roughly 1.2% is in the top ten. The sequenced material came from peripheral blood. The source of these receptors is a man in his fifties or sixties who had recovered from COVID-19.

The V call is TRBV6-5, the J call TRBJ2-1; no clear D gene. Between the trimmed V and J ends, which lost 5 bases and 0 bases, there was a span of 8 bases. This CDR3 has 14 amino acids. Germline V gene lookup returns CDR1 MNHEY and CDR2 SVGAGI. The CDR3 region is CASSLMSSYNEQFF. CDR3 nucleotides: TGTGCCAGCAGTCTCATGAGCTCCTACAATGAGCAGTTCTTC.

The chain recombines TRBV4-3 with TRBJ1-6; D possibly corresponds to TRBD1 (5 bases). The CDR3 consists of 17 residues. Per the germline V gene, CDR1 is LGHNA and CDR2 is YSLEER. Between the trimmed V and J ends, which lost 0 bases and 7 bases, there was a span of 16 bases. In DNA form, the CDR3 reads TGCGCCAGCAGCCAAGATACGGGGGACCGCCCCAATTCACCCCTCCACTTT. Translating it yields CASSQDTGDRPNSPLHF.

This sequence joins TRBV7-9 and TRBJ2-3, with D unclear. The germline gives CDR1 SEHNR, CDR2 FQNEAQ (reference sequence). Trimming shortened V by 1 base and J by 2 bases, and 10 bases separated the two germline ends. CDR3 size: 15 residues. In DNA form, the CDR3 reads TGTGCCAGCAGCTTAGATGGCCGTAACACAGATACGCAGTATTTT. Translated, it gives CASSLDGRNTDTQYF.

The V and J genes are TRBV9 and TRBJ1-2, with D possibly being TRBD1 (5 bases). Germline V CDR1 and CDR2: SGDLS, YYNGEE. With 3 bases removed from V and 8 bases from J, the gap between germline ends came to 14 bases. The length of the CDR3 is 13 residues. CDR3 sequence: CASSAQGSGGYTF. The CDR3, as DNA: TGTGCCAGCAGCGCGCAGGGAAGCGGGGGCTACACCTTC.

The table lists this clone with a count of one. The chain combines TRBV2 with TRBJ1-1; D is ambiguous. This CDR3 is built from 14 residues. V was shortened by 8 bases and J by 5 bases, with 18 bases between the two germline ends. Germline assignment: CDR1 SNHLY and CDR2 FYNNEI. The CDR3 protein is CASALAREATEAFF. The CDR3 nucleotides read TGTGCCAGCGCCCTTGCCCGGGAAGCAACTGAAGCTTTCTTT.

The gene calls are TRBV7-9 and TRBJ1-1; D not certain. The V end lost 3 bases, the J end lost 2 bases, and 7 bases lay between the germline ends. This CDR3 contains 13 residues. CDR1 is SEHNR, CDR2 FQNEAQ, per germline (reference sequence). This CDR3 is CASSFSGNTEAFF. Written as DNA, the CDR3 is TGTGCCAGCAGCTTTTCGGGTAACACTGAAGCTTTCTTT.

This rearrangement joins TRBV3-1 (or the pseudogene TRBV3-2) to TRBJ1-3, with unresolved D. The germline V gene encodes CDR1 LGHDT and CDR2 YNNKEL (reference sequence). This CDR3 region has 13 residues. Trimming took off 2 bases at V and 10 bases at J, with 12 bases between the two ends. For the CDR3, the DNA is TGTGCCAGCAGCCAACTAGAAGTACGGACCATATATTTT. Its translation is CASSQLEVRTIYF.

This clone has ten or more counts. The rearrangement joins TRBV29-1 to TRBJ1-3; tentative D call: TRBD1 (6 bases). CDR3 size: 14 residues. The V and J ends lost 5 bases and 2 bases respectively, with 13 bases between them. The V gene's germline CDR1 is SQVTM and CDR2 ANQGSEA. The CDR3 DNA sequence: TGCAGCGTTTCCAGGGACACCACTGGAAACACCATATATTTT. It specifies CSVSRDTTGNTIYF.

The chain combines TRBV7-2 with TRBJ2-2, with TRBD1 identical over 8 bases. The CDR3 totals 17 residues. With V trimmed by 4 bases and J by 1 base, 8 bases remained unmatched. Germline lookup yields CDR1 SGHTA and CDR2 FQGNSA. CDR3 nucleotide sequence: TGTGCCAGCAGCTCACCCCTAGGGACAGGGAACACCGGGGAGCTGTTTTTT. It is translated as CASSSPLGTGNTGELFF.

The V gene is TRBV9, the J gene TRBJ2-3, with 10 bases lining up with TRBD2. This CDR3 comprises 18 residues. Germline values: CDR1 SGDLS, CDR2 YYNGEE. Germline trimming cut 0 bases from V and 2 bases from J; bases unmatched to any gene: 9. CDR3: CASSVDFTGTSDTDTQYF. As DNA, the CDR3 is TGTGCCAGCAGCGTAGACTTCACCGGGACTAGCGACACAGATACGCAGTATTTT.

This chain connects TRBV18 to TRBJ1-1; perhaps TRBD1 as D (6 bases). CDR1 KGHSH and CDR2 LQKENI come from the germline V gene. The CDR3 totals 13 residues. With 10 bases removed from V and 0 bases from J, the gap between germline ends came to 12 bases. In DNA, the CDR3 is TGTGCCACCTCGGGGGGGCTGAACACTGAAGCTTTCTTT. Translated: CATSGGLNTEAFF.

This clone was seen at least ten times. The gene calls are TRBV4-2 and TRBJ1-5, with D possibly being TRBD1 (6 bases). Germline values: CDR1 LGHNA, CDR2 YNFKEQ. V was trimmed by 3 bases and J by 6 bases, leaving 9 bases between them. The CDR3 length is 13 residues. In DNA form, the CDR3 reads TGTGCCAGCAGCCAGAACAGGGTTCAGCCCCAGCATTTT. Translating it yields CASSQNRVQPQHF.

The chain employs TRBV7-3 and TRBJ1-1; D is possibly TRBD1 (5 bases). The CDR3 sequence is 12 residues long. Trimming removed 4 bases at V and 8 bases at J, with 11 bases between. The germline V gene has CDR1 SGHTA and CDR2 FQGTGA. The CDR3 DNA reads TGTGCCAGCAGCTCACCAGGGAGGGAAGCTTTCTTT. This gives the protein CASSSPGREAFF.

This chain connects TRBV27 to TRBJ2-1; tentatively, D is TRBD2 (6 bases). V was pared by 5 bases and J by 1 base, with 12 bases between. The CDR3 is 15 residues long. CDR1 is MNHEY, CDR2 SMNVEV, per germline (reference sequence). The CDR3 loop is CASSGLEGSYNEQFF. CDR3 bases: TGTGCCAGCAGTGGATTGGAGGGGTCCTACAATGAGCAGTTCTTC.

J is TRBJ1-6 and V is TRBV6-5, with TRBD1 identical over 8 bases. Per the germline V gene, CDR1 is MNHEY and CDR2 is SVGAGI. After removal of 10 bases from V and 0 bases from J, the junction contained 5 bases not matched to a gene. This CDR3 contains 15 residues. Written as DNA, the CDR3 is TGTGCCACCCACAGGGGGAGCTCCTATAATTCACCCCTCCACTTT. Translation: CATHRGSSYNSPLHF.